A single sample is the source of the 17 T cell receptor beta chains below, sequenced in a study of T-cell reconstitution after alpha-beta-depleted transplantation in children. Preparation of the TCRbeta library used unique molecular identifiers. Each CDR3 protein is one row after TCRdb ran MiXCR on the PCR reads. The sample yields some 240,000 distinct CDR3 sequences, 9.7% seen once. The sample here was PBMCs from the stem cell graft donor, taken from the stem cell graft. Every receptor here comes from a human donor who donated a stem cell graft to a child with SCID.

In its sample, this clonotype was seen many times. The J gene is TRBJ2-1, the V gene TRBV5-1, with D possibly TRBD2 on 6 matching bases. The ends were cut back, 4 bases at V and 2 bases at J, with 16 bases in the middle. CDR1 is SGHRS and CDR2 is YFSETQ in the germline V gene. The CDR3 consists of 16 residues. Here the CDR3 DNA reads TGCGCCAGCAGCGCGGTCCGGGACTCAGCCTACAATGAGCAGTTCTTC. Amino acids: CASSAVRDSAYNEQFF.

This clonotype came up many times. The chain recombines TRBV10-3 with TRBJ2-1; 12 bases fit TRBD2. The CDR3 loop spans 16 amino acids. Germline V gene lookup returns CDR1 ENHRY and CDR2 SYGVKD. Germline trimming cut 3 bases from V and 2 bases from J; bases unmatched to any gene: 2. The CDR3 nucleotides are TGTGCCATCAGTGACTCTAGCGGGGGGGCCTACAATGAGCAGTTCTTC. Translated: CAISDSSGGAYNEQFF.

This clonotype showed up many times. The genes are TRBV21-1 and TRBJ2-7; TRBD2, the table's D call, was not compared with the DNA. TRBV21-1 is a recognized pseudogene. CDR3 length: 16 amino acids. The CDR3 spells CASSPKGPGRPYEQYF. CDR3 in DNA: TGTGCCAGCAGCCCTAAGGGCCCAGGGAGACCCTACGAGCAGTACTTC.

Of note for this clonotype: This may be a read error: a much more frequent sequence differs by one nucleotide. The chain couples TRBV5-1 to TRBJ1-1; D may be TRBD1 (6 bases). Looked up from germline, CDR1 is SGHRS and CDR2 is YFSETQ. CDR3 length: 13 residues. The CDR3 reads CASSLRGGLEVFF. Written as DNA, the CDR3 is TGCGCCAGCAGCTTGAGAGGGGGTCTTGAAGTTTTCTTT. The whole variable domain, remainder taken from reference TRBV5-1 and TRBJ1-1, is KAGVTQTPRYLIKTRGQQVTLSCSPISGHRSVSWYQQTPGQGLQFLFEYFSETQRNKGNFPGRFSGRQFSNSRSEMNVSTLELGDSALYLCASSLRGGLEVFFGQGTRLTVV.

This clonotype was seen just once. This chain uses TRBV20-1 with TRBJ2-7, with 8 bases aligning to TRBD2. Per the germline V gene, CDR1 is DFQATT and CDR2 is SNEGSKA (reference sequence). V was pared by 5 bases and J by 4 bases, with 10 bases of the junction left unmatched. The CDR3 runs 14 residues. This chain's CDR3 is CSALERGRFYEQYF. CDR3 coding DNA: TGCAGTGCTCTCGAGCGGGGGAGGTTTTACGAGCAGTACTTC.

This clonotype was recorded many times. The chain has TRBV18 and TRBJ2-1; D not resolved. Per the germline V gene, CDR1 is KGHSH and CDR2 is LQKENI. Trimming stripped 4 bases from V and 0 bases from J, with 16 bases between. There are 17 residues in the CDR3. This CDR3 is CASSHIGQTHSYNEQFF. As DNA, the CDR3 is TGTGCCAGCTCACACATCGGGCAGACCCACTCCTACAATGAGCAGTTCTTC.

This clonotype was counted ten times or more. This rearrangement joins TRBV4-3 to TRBJ2-1, with D possibly TRBD2 on 5 matching bases. The V gene lost 0 bases and the J gene lost 3 bases, with 12 bases spanning the gap. Germline V gene lookup returns CDR1 LGHNA and CDR2 YSLEER. This CDR3 comprises 16 residues. The DNA for the CDR3 is TGCGCCAGCAGCCAAGAAGGGAGCGCCAACTACAATGAGCAGTTCTTC. Its protein product is CASSQEGSANYNEQFF.

The chain has TRBV24-1 and TRBJ2-2; maybe TRBD1 (5 bases). The CDR3 covers 14 residues. Germline CDR1 and CDR2: KGHDR and SFDVKD. V was cut by 0 bases and J by 7 bases, with 8 bases left in between. The CDR3 DNA reads TGTGCCACCAGTGATTTGCGACAGCTCGGGGAGCTGTTTTTT. It is translated as CATSDLRQLGELFF.

The V call is TRBV30, the J call TRBJ1-2; D not certain. Germline CDR1 and CDR2: GTSNPN and SVGIG (reference sequence). The V and J ends lost 8 bases and 8 bases respectively, with 18 bases between them. This CDR3 comprises 12 residues. The CDR3, as DNA: TGTGCCCGCCAGAAAGAGAGCGGCGGCTACACCTTC. It codes for CARQKESGGYTF.

In this sample, this clonotype turned up many times. V and J are TRBV7-2 and TRBJ2-7, with TRBD2 matching 11 bases. Unmatched junction bases numbered 4, after V lost 3 bases and J lost 3 bases. Germline CDR1 reads SGHTA; CDR2 reads FQGNSA. The CDR3 sequence is 15 residues long. The CDR3 protein is CASSFRTSGFYEQYF. In DNA form, the CDR3 reads TGTGCCAGCAGCTTCAGGACTAGCGGGTTCTACGAGCAGTACTTC.

This clonotype showed up just a few times. V is TRBV28 and J is TRBJ1-3, with D possibly TRBD1 on 5 matching bases. The germline V and J ends were trimmed by 8 bases and 4 bases, with 15 bases remaining between them. The CDR3 sequence is 14 residues long. Germline CDR1 MDHEN, CDR2 SYDVKM. The CDR3 is CASRDWPRGNTIYF. In DNA, the CDR3 is TGTGCCAGCCGGGACTGGCCTCGAGGAAACACCATATATTTT.

In the case of this clonotype: The junction differs from germline at one of its ends, possibly a read error. The rearrangement uses TRBV5-1 and TRBJ2-7, with TRBD2 identical over 9 bases. The CDR3 has 15 residues. Germline CDR1 SGHRS, CDR2 YFSETQ. The CDR3 spells CASSLGAGGTYEQNF. DNA of the CDR3: TGCGCCAGCAGCTTAGGAGCGGGGGGAACCTACGAGCAGAACTTC.

In its sample, this clonotype was seen many times. This rearrangement joins TRBV9 to TRBJ2-2; D gene ambiguous. The germline V gene has CDR1 SGDLS and CDR2 YYNGEE. V was pared by 0 bases and J by 3 bases, with 6 bases between. The CDR3 has 14 amino acids. This chain's CDR3 is CASSVEGYTGELFF. The CDR3, as DNA: TGTGCCAGCAGCGTAGAAGGGTACACCGGGGAGCTGTTTTTT.

This clonotype was detected ten times or more. The V call is TRBV4-1, the J call TRBJ1-1, with D possibly TRBD1 on 5 matching bases. Trimming took off 4 bases at V and 4 bases at J, with 19 bases between the two ends. CDR1 and CDR2 from the germline V gene are MGHRA and YSYEKL. The CDR3 has 16 residues. CDR3 DNA: TGCGCCAGCAGCCTCGGACAAAACCTCGCCCCCACTGAAGCTTTCTTT. Its translation: CASSLGQNLAPTEAFF.

This clonotype showed up many times. The rearrangement uses TRBV10-3 and TRBJ1-5; no reliable D call. The CDR3 contains 13 residues. V was cut by 3 bases and J by 2 bases, with 5 bases left in between. In germline, CDR1 is ENHRY, CDR2 SYGVKD. The CDR3 DNA reads TGTGCCATCAGTGATCAGGGCAATCAGCCCCAGCATTTT. Its translation: CAISDQGNQPQHF.

In this sample, this clonotype turned up many times. The V gene is TRBV27, the J gene TRBJ2-7; 7 positions agree with TRBD2. Germline V gives CDR1 MNHEY, CDR2 SMNVEV (reference sequence). J was trimmed by 0 bases and V by 3 bases; bases with no gene match: 8. This CDR3 is 16 amino acids long. CDR3 sequence (DNA): TGTGCCAGCAGTTTCGGGGGGAGCCCTTCCTCCTACGAGCAGTACTTC. This gives the protein CASSFGGSPSSYEQYF.

This clonotype was observed many times. The J gene is TRBJ2-3, the V gene TRBV24-1; D may be TRBD1 (6 bases). CDR1 KGHDR and CDR2 SFDVKD come from the germline V gene. V dropped 4 bases and J dropped 2 bases, with 18 bases sitting between them. There are 17 residues in the CDR3. The CDR3 region is CATSEVIGGYDTDTQYF. The CDR3 DNA reads TGTGCCACCAGTGAGGTAATAGGGGGATATGACACAGATACGCAGTATTTT.